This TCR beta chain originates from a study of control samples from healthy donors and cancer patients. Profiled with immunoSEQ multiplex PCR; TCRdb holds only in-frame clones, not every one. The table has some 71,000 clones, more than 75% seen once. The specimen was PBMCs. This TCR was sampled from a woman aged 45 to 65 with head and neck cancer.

The CDR3 DNA reads as TGTGCCAGCGGGACAGGTCCTTCCCTGGTAGGAAACATTCAGTACTTC. Translated, it gives CASGTGPSLVGNIQYF. The V and J genes are TRBV2 and TRBJ2-4; 8 bases fit TRBD1. The V segment lost 8 bases and the J segment 6 bases; nucleotides outside the gene matches: 15. This CDR3 spans 16 amino acids. Per the germline V gene, CDR1 is SNHLY and CDR2 is FYNNEI.